This TCR beta chain derives from a study of shared clonotypes between healthy human individuals. Points from the study as a whole: Larger richness was generally estimated for naive than memory subsets. Sampling used blood alone; tissue repertoires probably differ.

Libraries were prepared by immunoSEQ multiplex PCR; TCRdb keeps only in-frame clonotypes and omits some of them. The sample gives more than 2 million clones, less than 95% of which show up once; roughly 1% is in the top ten. Turning to this clone: The target antigen is unknown.

The ends were cut back, 3 bases at V and 8 bases at J, with 13 bases in the middle. In germline, CDR1 is MNHEY, CDR2 SVGAGI. The CDR3 runs to 14 residues. Naivety among CD8 cells was defined by CD45RO negativity and positive CCR7 selection, thereby excluding terminally differentiated effector memory CD45RA+ cells. This TCR derives from a man younger than 30 in good health. The chain recombines TRBV6-5 with TRBJ1-4; possible D gene TRBD1, 5 bases. Sequenced: naive CD8+ T cells sorted from blood. The CDR3 DNA reads TGTGCCAGCAGTTATGGGGTGGGGGAAGAAAAACTGTTTTTT. Translating gives CASSYGVGEEKLFF.